The clone carrying this TCR beta chain was seen more than once but under ten times. Its antigen is unknown. Compared with germline, one end of the junction differs, possibly owing to a read error. CDR3 size: 14 residues. Per the germline V gene, CDR1 is DFQATT and CDR2 is SNEGSKA (reference sequence). This sample was included in a study of blood T cells in healthy people across ages. Study-level results: Age advanced and TCR beta diversity per million T cells fell, roughly linearly. It was found that TCR beta diversity correlated strongly with the percentage of naive T cells. Any conclusive comparison of naive versus antigen-experienced cells was prevented by using unsorted PBMCs.

Extraction yielded at least 6 micrograms of total RNA per sample. A J-beta primer mix and a sample-barcoded 5' primer were used in a second PCR of roughly 6 to 11 cycles. A single record per CDR3 protein comes from TCRdb applying MiXCR to the 5' RACE reads. This sample has 1.5 million to 2 million distinct CDR3 sequences; approximately 28% occur once, and the top ten carry 7.7%. This clonotype was sampled from a woman in her thirties in good health. The chain uses TRBV20-1 and TRBJ2-7; possible D gene TRBD2, 6 bases. The material sequenced was blood. Written as DNA, the CDR3 is TGCAGTGCGAGAGGAACTGGGAGGCCGGACGAGCAGTACTTC. Translating it yields CSARGTGRPDEQYF.